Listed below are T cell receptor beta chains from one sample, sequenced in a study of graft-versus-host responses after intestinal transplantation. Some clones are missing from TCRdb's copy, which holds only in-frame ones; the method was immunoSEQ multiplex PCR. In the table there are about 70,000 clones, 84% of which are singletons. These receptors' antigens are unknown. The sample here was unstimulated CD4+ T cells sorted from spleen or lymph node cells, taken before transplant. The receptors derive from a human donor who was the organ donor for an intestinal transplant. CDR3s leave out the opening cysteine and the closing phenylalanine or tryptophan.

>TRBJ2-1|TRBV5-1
ASSLASGGTHEQF
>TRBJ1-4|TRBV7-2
ASSRDILNEKLF
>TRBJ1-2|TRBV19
ASSAPQGASYGYT
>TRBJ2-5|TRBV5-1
ASSLFRETQY
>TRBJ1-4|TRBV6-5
ASSGGGYEKLF
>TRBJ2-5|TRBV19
ASSVKETQY
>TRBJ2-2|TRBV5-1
ASSLFTGVTGELF
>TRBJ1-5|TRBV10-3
AISESTLGGSRQPQH
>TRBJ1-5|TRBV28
ASSLIGGTRQPQH
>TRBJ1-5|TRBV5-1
ASSLGQGMGNQPQH
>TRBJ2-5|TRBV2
ASSEGEGLGETQY
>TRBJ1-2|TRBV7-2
ASSWGGQGSGYT
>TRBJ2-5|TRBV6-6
ASSYRVTGGAETQY
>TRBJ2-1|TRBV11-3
ASSLDSGDYNEQF
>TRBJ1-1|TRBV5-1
ASSLVGAASTEAF
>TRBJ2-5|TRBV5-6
ASSFDGRRGTQY
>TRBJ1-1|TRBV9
ASSATGATEAF
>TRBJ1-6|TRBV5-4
ASSLEGQGVSPLH
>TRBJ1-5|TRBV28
ASSFVGGGNQPQH
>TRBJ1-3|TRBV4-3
ASSQETAGNTIY
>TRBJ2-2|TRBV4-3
ASSQEGRAAGELF
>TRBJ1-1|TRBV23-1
ASVSGGSCGGTANTEAF
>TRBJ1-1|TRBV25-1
ARMPHRGGNTEAF
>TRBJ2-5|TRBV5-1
ASSRGKPQETQY
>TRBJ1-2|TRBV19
ASTATKGREVFYGYT
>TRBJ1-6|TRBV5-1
ASSVTGMQNSPLH
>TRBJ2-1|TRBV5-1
ASSLGGLKTYNEQF
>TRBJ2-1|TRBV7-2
ASSASLGQYNEQF
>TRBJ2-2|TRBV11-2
ASSSSTGTSGGLNRELF
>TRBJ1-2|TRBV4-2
ASSQDRGGYGYT
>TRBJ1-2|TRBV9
ASSPRRAVNGYT
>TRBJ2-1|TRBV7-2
ASSLGPYNEQF
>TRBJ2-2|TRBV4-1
ASSQAGGRGGSNTGELF
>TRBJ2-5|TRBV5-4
ASSLRQGPQETQY
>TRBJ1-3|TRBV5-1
ASSLEGDSGNTIY
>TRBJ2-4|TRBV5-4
ASSPPGPPGVTKNIQY
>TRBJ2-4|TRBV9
ASSGRGNGKNIQY
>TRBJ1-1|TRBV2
ATRGAFMNTEAF
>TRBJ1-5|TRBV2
ASRSRGDRGNQPQH
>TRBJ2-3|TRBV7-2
ASSLGAGGPPDTQY
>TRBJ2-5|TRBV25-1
ASSELGQGLETQY
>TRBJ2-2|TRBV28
ASSFTEPNTGELF
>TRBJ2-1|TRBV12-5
ASGAPQGNEQF
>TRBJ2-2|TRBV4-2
ASSQDTGGANTGELF
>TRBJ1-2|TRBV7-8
ASSLRGGLYGYT
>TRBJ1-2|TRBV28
ASSTGGISSGYT
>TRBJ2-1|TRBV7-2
ASSTTLEQF
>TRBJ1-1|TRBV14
ASSLRQATNTEAF
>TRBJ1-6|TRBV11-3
ASSFWRNSPLH
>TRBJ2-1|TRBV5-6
ASSLSLAGAGGYNEQF
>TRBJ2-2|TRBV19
ASIRRGANTGELF